The 30 T cell receptor beta chains below come from one sample, sequenced in a study of CD8 T cells in Susac syndrome. Random hexamers were used to reverse transcribe an amount of roughly 0.5 to 1 ug RNA. MiXCR, applied by TCRdb to the immunoSEQ multiplex PCR reads, yields one record per CDR3 protein. The sample includes approximately 100,000 distinct CDR3 sequences, approximately 91% seen only once; the top ten take about 0.14%. Input material: CD4+ T cells from PBMCs. All receptors derive from a human donor in good health.

A single count supports this clonotype. This rearrangement joins TRBV7-2 to TRBJ2-2; D might be TRBD2 (6 bases). This CDR3 spans 17 amino acids. Per the germline V gene, CDR1 is SGHTA and CDR2 is FQGNSA. V was pared by 4 bases and J by 13 bases, with 28 bases between. The CDR3 reads CASSSRVGDPGGSGLFF. In DNA, the CDR3 is TGTGCCAGCAGCTCCCGAGTAGGCGACCCCGGGGGAAGCGGGCTGTTTTTT.

This clonotype was seen only once. This sequence joins TRBV20-1 and TRBJ2-3; 10 nucleotides align to TRBD1. V lost 0 bases to trimming and J lost 5 bases; unmatched junction nucleotides: 11. Germline lookup yields CDR1 DFQATT and CDR2 SNEGSKA (reference sequence). The CDR3 is 17 residues long. CDR3 amino acids: CSARDADRGIIRDTQYF. The CDR3 coding sequence is TGCAGTGCTAGAGACGCGGACAGGGGGATCATAAGAGATACGCAGTATTTT.

This clonotype was observed a single time. This chain uses TRBV7-9 with TRBJ1-1; maybe TRBD1 (5 bases). V shed 5 bases and J shed 0 bases, with 13 bases lying between them. This CDR3 has 15 residues. Germline assignment: CDR1 SEHNR and CDR2 FQNEAQ (reference sequence). As DNA, the CDR3 is TGTGCCAGCAGCGACCTAAGGGACTTGAACACTGAAGCTTTCTTT. This translates into CASSDLRDLNTEAFF. The complete variable domain, with remaining parts taken from reference TRBV7-9 and TRBJ1-1, reads DTGVSQNPRHKITKRGQNVTFRCDPISEHNRLYWYRQTLGQGPEFLTYFQNEAQLEKSRLLSDRFSAERPKGSFSTLEIQRTEQGDSAMYLCASSDLRDLNTEAFFGQGTRLTVV.

The chain combines TRBV3-1 with TRBJ2-7, with D hard to call. Germline loops: CDR1 LGHDT, CDR2 YNNKEL (reference sequence). This CDR3 spans 17 amino acids. Trimming removed 0 bases from V and 0 bases from J, with 15 bases in between. The CDR3: CASSQESVRLSSYEQYF. DNA of the CDR3: TGTGCCAGCAGCCAAGAGAGTGTCAGGCTGTCCTCCTACGAGCAGTACTTC.

This clonotype was seen a few times. The chain has TRBV12-3 or TRBV12-4 and TRBJ1-1, with D maybe TRBD1 (5 bases). CDR3 length equals 13 residues. V was pared by 2 bases and J by 4 bases, with 8 bases between. CDR3 DNA: TGTGCCAGCAGTTTACCAGGGACCACTGAAGCTTTCTTT. Translating gives CASSLPGTTEAFF.

The chain links TRBV20-1 to TRBJ1-3, with D maybe TRBD1 (5 bases). There are 14 residues in the CDR3. Germline CDR1 reads DFQATT; CDR2 reads SNEGSKA (reference sequence). V lost 6 bases to trimming and J lost 0 bases, with 12 bases between them. CDR3 in amino acids: CSASGGGSGNTIYF. In DNA form, the CDR3 reads TGCAGTGCCTCCGGGGGAGGCTCTGGAAACACCATATATTTT.

The chain couples TRBV6-2 or TRBV6-3 to TRBJ2-3; D is uncertain. The CDR3 has 13 residues. The germline gives CDR1 MNHEY, CDR2 SVGEGT. V lost 2 bases and J lost 2, with 5 bases in between. This CDR3 reads CASSYDVTDTQYF. DNA for the CDR3: TGTGCCAGCAGTTACGATGTCACAGATACGCAGTATTTT.

This clonotype occurred once. The rearrangement links TRBV10-3 to TRBJ1-2, with D uncertain. Germline CDR1 and CDR2: ENHRY and SYGVKD. This CDR3 spans 11 amino acids. Between the trimmed V and J ends, which lost 8 bases and 6 bases, there was a span of 10 bases. CDR3 bases: TGTGCCATCCCCGCCGGGGATGGCTACACCTTC. This translates into CAIPAGDGYTF.

The chain joins TRBV20-1 to TRBJ2-1; the D gene is possibly TRBD1 (5 bases). V was cut by 6 bases and J by 0 bases, with 15 bases left in between. Germline V gives CDR1 DFQATT, CDR2 SNEGSKA (reference sequence). CDR3 length equals 15 residues. CDR3 residues: CSARSTVSSYNEQFF. DNA of the CDR3: TGCAGTGCCCGTTCGACAGTGAGCTCCTACAATGAGCAGTTCTTC.

The V call is TRBV6-1, the J call TRBJ1-2; TRBD1 matches 11 bases. The CDR3 consists of 16 residues. V lost 4 bases to trimming and J lost 6 bases; unmatched junction nucleotides: 10. CDR1 and CDR2 (germline): MNHNS, SASEGT. The DNA for the CDR3 is TGTGCCAGCAGTGTGTCGTGGACAGGGGGCGAAAATGGCTACACCTTC. Translation gives CASSVSWTGGENGYTF.

This rearrangement joins TRBV11-2 to TRBJ2-5; 7 bases line up with TRBD2. V gave up 1 base and J gave up 7 bases; unmatched junction bases: 6. Germline-derived CDR1 and CDR2 are SGHAT and FQNNGV. This CDR3 is built from 14 residues. The CDR3 loop is CASSLGPGLGTQYF. CDR3 sequence (DNA): TGTGCCAGCAGCTTAGGTCCCGGACTAGGGACCCAGTACTTC.

V usage is TRBV27 and J usage is TRBJ1-2; no clear D. This CDR3 is built from 14 residues. Between the trimmed V and J ends, which lost 1 base and 8 bases, there was a span of 14 bases. Germline V gives CDR1 MNHEY, CDR2 SMNVEV (reference sequence). The CDR3 DNA is TGTGCCAGCAGTTTATATATCCAATCGGGGGGCTACACCTTC. This codes for CASSLYIQSGGYTF.

The gene calls are TRBV3-1 and TRBJ2-3; tentative D call: TRBD2 (5 bases). Germline-derived CDR1 and CDR2 are LGHDT and YNNKEL (reference sequence). The CDR3 extends over 13 amino acids. Trimming left V 3 bases short and J 10 bases short, with 14 bases between. Here the CDR3 reads CASSQSKTAAQYF. The CDR3 DNA sequence: TGTGCCAGCAGCCAGTCCAAAACAGCGGCGCAGTATTTT.

This chain joins TRBV5-1 and TRBJ2-7, with 11 bases that match TRBD2. The CDR3 consists of 14 residues. From germline, CDR1 is SGHRS and CDR2 YFSETQ. Losses at the gene ends were 4 bases for V and 3 bases for J; bases not matched to a gene: 3. Here the CDR3 DNA reads TGCGCCAGCAGCGGCGGGACTAGCGGCTACGAGCAGTACTTC. It yields the protein CASSGGTSGYEQYF.

The chain is built from TRBV4-1 and TRBJ2-1; 11 bases fit TRBD1. V was pared by 1 base and J by 8 bases, with 4 bases of the junction left unmatched. Germline V gene lookup returns CDR1 MGHRA and CDR2 YSYEKL. The CDR3 runs 15 residues. CDR3 nucleotides: TGCGCCAGCAGCCAAGTGGACAGGGGGCCCTATGAGCAGTTCTTC. It encodes CASSQVDRGPYEQFF.

The chain has TRBV7-9 and TRBJ2-1; possibly TRBD1 or TRBD2 for D (5 bases each). Between the trimmed V and J ends, which lost 3 bases and 8 bases, there was a span of 20 bases. The CDR3 covers 16 residues. CDR1 SEHNR and CDR2 FQNEAQ come from the germline V gene (reference sequence). The CDR3 loop reads CASSLSSGPLSDEQFF. The CDR3, as DNA: TGTGCCAGCAGCTTGAGCTCGGGACCCCTGAGCGATGAGCAGTTCTTC.

In its sample, this clonotype was seen once. V is TRBV19 and J is TRBJ2-1; 15 nucleotides match TRBD2. In germline, CDR1 is LNHDA, CDR2 SQIVND (reference sequence). J was trimmed by 4 bases and V by 7 bases; bases with no gene match: 5. The CDR3 extends over 16 amino acids. This CDR3 is CASTWTSGRGYNEQFF. The DNA of the CDR3 is TGTGCCAGTACCTGGACTAGCGGGAGGGGATACAATGAGCAGTTCTTC. Combining the CDR3 with reference TRBV19 and TRBJ2-1 gives the whole variable domain DGGITQSPKYLFRKEGQNVTLSCEQNLNHDAMYWYRQDPGQGLRLIYYSQIVNDFQKGDIAEGYSVSREKKESFPLTVTSAQKNPTAFYLCASTWTSGRGYNEQFFGPGTRLTVL.

The J gene is TRBJ1-1, the V gene TRBV3-1; perhaps TRBD1 as D (5 bases). This CDR3 has 13 residues. V lost 4 bases and J lost 4, with 10 bases in between. CDR1 LGHDT and CDR2 YNNKEL come from the germline V gene (reference sequence). The CDR3 here is CASSRVRATEAFF. The CDR3 nucleotides read TGTGCCAGCAGCCGGGTCAGGGCCACTGAAGCTTTCTTT.

V is TRBV18 and J is TRBJ2-3; 10 nucleotides align to TRBD2. The CDR3 is 15 residues long. Germline CDR1 reads KGHSH; CDR2 reads LQKENI. The junction had 3 bases not matched to a gene; V was cut back by 4 bases and J by 2 bases. This CDR3 is CASSHLAGDTDTQYF. Here the CDR3 DNA reads TGTGCCAGCTCACATCTAGCGGGAGACACAGATACGCAGTATTTT.

The rearrangement links TRBV7-8 to TRBJ1-1; perhaps TRBD1 as D (5 bases). CDR1 SGHVS and CDR2 FQNEAQ come from the germline V gene. V lost 8 bases, J lost 5 bases, and 21 bases lay in between. This CDR3 comprises 15 residues. CDR3 sequence reads: CASGSEGGGQTEAFF. CDR3 DNA: TGTGCCAGCGGGTCAGAGGGCGGGGGTCAAACTGAAGCTTTCTTT.

The V gene is TRBV20-1, the J gene TRBJ2-7; the D gene could be TRBD1 or TRBD2 (6 bases each). The CDR3 runs to 14 residues. The V end was cut by 6 bases, the J end by 2 bases, with 17 bases between. The germline V gene has CDR1 DFQATT and CDR2 SNEGSKA (reference sequence). This CDR3 reads CSAISGASTYEQYF. DNA of the CDR3: TGCAGTGCAATCTCGGGGGCGTCCACCTACGAGCAGTACTTC.

The rearrangement joins TRBV7-2 to TRBJ2-5; 13 bases agree with TRBD2. In germline, CDR1 is SGHTA, CDR2 FQGNSA. Trimming at V came to 10 bases and at J to 4 bases, leaving 3 bases not matched to a gene. The CDR3 loop spans 13 amino acids. CDR3 bases: TGTGCCACCGGACTAGCGGGGGCAGAGACCCAGTACTTC. Protein: CATGLAGAETQYF. Full variable domain (outside the CDR3, taken from reference TRBV7-2 and TRBJ2-5): GAGVSQSPSNKVTEKGKDVELRCDPISGHTALYWYRQSLGQGLEFLIYFQGNSAPDKSGLPSDRFSAERTGGSVSTLTIQRTQQEDSAVYLCATGLAGAETQYFGPGTRLLVL.

This chain uses TRBV7-2 with TRBJ2-5; tentatively, D is TRBD2 (6 bases). The CDR3 covers 15 residues. Germline V gene sequence: CDR1 SGHTA, CDR2 FQGNSA. The V end lost 2 bases, the J end lost 1 base, and 11 bases lay between the germline ends. Here the CDR3 DNA reads TGTGCCAGCAGCTTATCCCGGGACTCCCAAGAGACCCAGTACTTC. Translated: CASSLSRDSQETQYF.

J is TRBJ1-1 and V is TRBV6-1; no firm D call. In germline, CDR1 is MNHNS, CDR2 SASEGT. The V end lost 0 bases, the J end lost 8 bases, and 4 bases lay between the germline ends. CDR3 length equals 11 residues. The CDR3 nucleotides are TGTGCCAGCAGTGAAGCTGTAGAAGCTTTCTTT. It translates to CASSEAVEAFF.

The gene calls are TRBV15 and TRBJ1-4, with a tentative D call TRBD1 (5 bases). Germline V gene sequence: CDR1 LNHNV, CDR2 YYDKDF (reference sequence). The CDR3 totals 16 residues. V was cut by 5 bases and J by 7 bases, with 20 bases left in between. CDR3 coding DNA: TGTGCCACCAGCGAGGGCGAGGGGCTTGATGGTGAAAAACTGTTTTTT. Its translation is CATSEGEGLDGEKLFF.

V gene TRBV29-1 combines with J gene TRBJ2-1; D is uncertain. Germline assignment: CDR1 SQVTM and CDR2 ANQGSEA. The CDR3 extends over 11 amino acids. Trimming stripped 4 bases from V and 4 bases from J, with 5 bases between. As DNA, the CDR3 is TGCAGCGTTGTTGGATACAATGAGCAGTTCTTC. The encoded protein is CSVVGYNEQFF.

The J gene is TRBJ2-3, the V gene TRBV7-2; D tentatively reads TRBD1 or TRBD2 (5 bases each). Germline V CDR1 and CDR2: SGHTA, FQGNSA. The germline V and J ends were trimmed by 5 bases and 3 bases, with 15 bases remaining between them. The CDR3 is 15 amino acids. The CDR3 spells CASSVRGRGTDTQYF. The CDR3 DNA is TGTGCCAGCAGCGTTCGGGGCCGAGGAACAGATACGCAGTATTTT.

The chain has TRBV6-1 and TRBJ2-2; possibly TRBD2 for D (5 bases). Trimming stripped 3 bases from V and 7 bases from J, with 21 bases between. Germline lookup yields CDR1 MNHNS and CDR2 SASEGT. The CDR3 length is 17 residues. The CDR3 is CASSEEGGSLKIGELFF. Written as DNA, the CDR3 is TGTGCCAGCAGTGAGGAAGGTGGGAGCTTAAAAATCGGGGAGCTGTTTTTT.

The chain is built from TRBV6-2 or TRBV6-3 and TRBJ2-3; 8 bases match TRBD2. The CDR3 consists of 14 residues. The V gene end was trimmed by 8 bases and the J gene end by 2 bases; junction bases not matched to a gene: 6. CDR1 and CDR2 (germline): MNHEY, SVGEGT. CDR3 loop: CASSAGAFTDTQYF. In nucleotides, the CDR3 is TGTGCCAGCTCAGCGGGGGCGTTCACAGATACGCAGTATTTT.

This sequence joins TRBV12-3 or TRBV12-4 and TRBJ2-2, with D unclear. This CDR3 contains 14 residues. With 6 bases removed from V and 1 base from J, the gap between germline ends came to 9 bases. CDR3 loop: CASRPTVNTGELFF. CDR3 DNA: TGTGCCAGCAGACCTACAGTGAACACCGGGGAGCTGTTTTTT.